Reported below is one TCR beta chain. Measured with immunoSEQ multiplex PCR; TCRdb has only the in-frame clones, and not every one. The sample yields hundreds of thousands of clones, 70% to 90% seen once. This CDR3 is 15 amino acids long. Germline V gene lookup returns CDR1 MGHRA and CDR2 YSYEKL. V lost 1 base and J lost 3, with 12 bases in between. These data come from a study of blood T cell repertoires in COVID-19. This TCR derives from a man between 45 and 60 years old with acute or convalescent COVID-19. Input material: peripheral blood. The chain carries TRBV4-1 and TRBJ1-2; TRBD1 might be the D (5 bases). CDR3 in DNA: TGCGCCAGCAGCCAAGGGTACAGCAGGGACTATGGCTACACCTTC. Protein sequence: CASSQGYSRDYGYTF.